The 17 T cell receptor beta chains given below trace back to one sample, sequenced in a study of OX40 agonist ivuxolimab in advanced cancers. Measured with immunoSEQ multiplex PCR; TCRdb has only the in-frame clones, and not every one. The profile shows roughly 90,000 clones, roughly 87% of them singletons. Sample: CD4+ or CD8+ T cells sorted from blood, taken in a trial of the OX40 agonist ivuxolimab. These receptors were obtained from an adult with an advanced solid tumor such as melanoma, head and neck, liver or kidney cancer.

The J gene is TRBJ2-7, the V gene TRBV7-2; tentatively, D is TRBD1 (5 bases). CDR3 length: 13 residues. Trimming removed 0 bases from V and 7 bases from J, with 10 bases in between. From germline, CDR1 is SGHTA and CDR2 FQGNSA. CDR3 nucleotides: TGTGCCAGCAGCTTAGCTGGGGCGATTGAGCAGTACTTC. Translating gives CASSLAGAIEQYF.

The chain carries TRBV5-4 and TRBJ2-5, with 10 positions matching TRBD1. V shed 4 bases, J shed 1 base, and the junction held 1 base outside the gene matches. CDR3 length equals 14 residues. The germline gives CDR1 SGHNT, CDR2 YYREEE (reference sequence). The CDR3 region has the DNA TGTGCCAGCAGCGGGACAGGGGTCCAAGAGACCCAGTACTTC. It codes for CASSGTGVQETQYF.

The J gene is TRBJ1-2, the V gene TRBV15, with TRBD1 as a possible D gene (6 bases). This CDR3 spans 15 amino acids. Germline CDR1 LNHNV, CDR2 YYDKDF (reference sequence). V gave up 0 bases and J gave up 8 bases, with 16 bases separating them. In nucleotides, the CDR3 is TGTGCCACCAGCAGAGATCGGGAGGGGGTTCAAGGCTACACCTTC. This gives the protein CATSRDREGVQGYTF.

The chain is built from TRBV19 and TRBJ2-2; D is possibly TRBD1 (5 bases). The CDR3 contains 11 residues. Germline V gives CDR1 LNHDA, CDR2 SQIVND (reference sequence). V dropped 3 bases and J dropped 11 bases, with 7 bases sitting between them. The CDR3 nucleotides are TGTGCCAGTAGTATTGGGGCAGAGCTGTTTTTT. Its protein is CASSIGAELFF.

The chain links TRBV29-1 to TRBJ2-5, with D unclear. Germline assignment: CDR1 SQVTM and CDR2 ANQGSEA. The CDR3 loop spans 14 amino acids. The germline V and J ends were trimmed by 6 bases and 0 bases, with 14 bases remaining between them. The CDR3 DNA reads TGCAGCGTAAGCAGGACGGGTTACCAAGAGACCCAGTACTTC. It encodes CSVSRTGYQETQYF.

CDR3 bases: TGTGCCAGCAGCGCGCCTCGGCCCAAAGCGTCAGTCTACGAGCAGTACTTC. Translating it yields CASSAPRPKASVYEQYF. This sequence joins TRBV9 and TRBJ2-7; D remains unclear. The CDR3 totals 17 residues. In germline, CDR1 is SGDLS, CDR2 YYNGEE. Between the trimmed V and J ends, which lost 3 bases and 3 bases, there was a span of 22 bases.

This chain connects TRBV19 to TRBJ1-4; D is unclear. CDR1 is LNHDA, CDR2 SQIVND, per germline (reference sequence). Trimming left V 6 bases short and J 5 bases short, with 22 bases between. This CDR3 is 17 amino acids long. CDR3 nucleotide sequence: TGTGCCAGTAGCTACGGTACCTCCAGTTTACGAAATGAAAAACTGTTTTTT. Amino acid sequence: CASSYGTSSLRNEKLFF.

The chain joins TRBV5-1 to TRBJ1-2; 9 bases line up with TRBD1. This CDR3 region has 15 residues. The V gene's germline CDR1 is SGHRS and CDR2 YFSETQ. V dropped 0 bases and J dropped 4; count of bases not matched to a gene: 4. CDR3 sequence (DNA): TGCGCCAGCAGCTTGGCCGGGACAGGGAGCTATGGCTACACCTTC. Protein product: CASSLAGTGSYGYTF.

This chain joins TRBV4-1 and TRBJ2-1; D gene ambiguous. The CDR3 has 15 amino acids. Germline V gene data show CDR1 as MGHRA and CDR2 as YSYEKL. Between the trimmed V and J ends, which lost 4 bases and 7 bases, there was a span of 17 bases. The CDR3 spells CASSRTSPAGNEQFF. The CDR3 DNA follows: TGCGCCAGCAGCCGGACCTCCCCGGCCGGGAATGAGCAGTTCTTC.

In DNA, the CDR3 is TGTGCCACCACTAGCGGGATAAGCACAGATACGCAGTATTTT. Translating gives CATTSGISTDTQYF. V gene TRBV2 combines with J gene TRBJ2-3; 10 bases match TRBD2. This CDR3 spans 14 amino acids. Germline CDR1 is SNHLY and CDR2 is FYNNEI. With 10 bases clipped from V and 0 bases from J, the junction kept 4 bases outside the gene matches.

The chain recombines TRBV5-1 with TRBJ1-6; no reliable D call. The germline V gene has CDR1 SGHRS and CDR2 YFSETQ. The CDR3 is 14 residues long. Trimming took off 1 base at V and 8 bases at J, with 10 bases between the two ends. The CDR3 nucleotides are TGCGCCAGCAGCTTGTCACGGGTGGATTCACCCCTCCACTTT. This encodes CASSLSRVDSPLHF.

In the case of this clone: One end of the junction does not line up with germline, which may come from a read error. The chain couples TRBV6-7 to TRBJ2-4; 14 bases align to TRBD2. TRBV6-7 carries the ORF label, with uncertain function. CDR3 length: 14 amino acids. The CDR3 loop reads CASSTGTSGSPRHF. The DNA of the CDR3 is TGTGCCAGCAGCACCGGGACTAGCGGGAGCCCGAGGCACTTC.

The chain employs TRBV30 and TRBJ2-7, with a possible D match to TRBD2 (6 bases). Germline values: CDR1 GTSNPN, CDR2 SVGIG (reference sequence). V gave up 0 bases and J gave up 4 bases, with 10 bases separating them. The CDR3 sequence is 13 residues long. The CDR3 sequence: CAWSVGGEYEQYF. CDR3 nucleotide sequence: TGTGCCTGGAGTGTAGGAGGGGAGTACGAGCAGTACTTC.

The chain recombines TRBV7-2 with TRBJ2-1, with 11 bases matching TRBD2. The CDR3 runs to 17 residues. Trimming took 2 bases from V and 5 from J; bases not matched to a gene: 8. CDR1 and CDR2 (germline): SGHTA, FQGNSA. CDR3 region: CASSLIVAGGPDNEQFF. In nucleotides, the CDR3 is TGTGCCAGCAGCTTAATCGTAGCGGGGGGGCCTGACAATGAGCAGTTCTTC.

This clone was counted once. The CDR3 region has the DNA TGTGCCACCAGCAGATCTCTCAGCTCCTACGAGCAGTACTTC. This codes for CATSRSLSSYEQYF. The chain uses TRBV15 and TRBJ2-7; D is unclear. The V and J ends lost 2 bases and 0 bases respectively, with 8 bases between them. This CDR3 contains 14 residues. Germline CDR1 reads LNHNV; CDR2 reads YYDKDF (reference sequence). Filled out from reference TRBV15 and TRBJ2-7, the complete variable domain reads DAMVIQNPRYQVTQFGKPVTLSCSQTLNHNVMYWYQQKSSQAPKLLFHYYDKDFNNEADTPDNFQSRRPNTSFCFLDIRSPGLGDTAMYLCATSRSLSSYEQYFGPGTRLTVT.

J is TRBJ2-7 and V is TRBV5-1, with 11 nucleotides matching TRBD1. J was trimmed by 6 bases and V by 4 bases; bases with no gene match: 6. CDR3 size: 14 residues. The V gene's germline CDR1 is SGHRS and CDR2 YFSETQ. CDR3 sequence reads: CASSEGDRGSEQYF. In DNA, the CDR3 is TGCGCCAGCAGCGAGGGGGACAGGGGGAGCGAGCAGTACTTC. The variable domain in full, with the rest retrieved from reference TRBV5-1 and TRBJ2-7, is KAGVTQTPRYLIKTRGQQVTLSCSPISGHRSVSWYQQTPGQGLQFLFEYFSETQRNKGNFPGRFSGRQFSNSRSEMNVSTLELGDSALYLCASSEGDRGSEQYFGPGTRLTVT.

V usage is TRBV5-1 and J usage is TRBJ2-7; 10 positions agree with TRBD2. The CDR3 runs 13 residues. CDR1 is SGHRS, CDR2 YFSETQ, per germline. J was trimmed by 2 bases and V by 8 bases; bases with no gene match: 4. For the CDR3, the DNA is TGCGCCAGTAAACTAGCGGGACCCTACGAGCAGTACTTC. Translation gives CASKLAGPYEQYF.